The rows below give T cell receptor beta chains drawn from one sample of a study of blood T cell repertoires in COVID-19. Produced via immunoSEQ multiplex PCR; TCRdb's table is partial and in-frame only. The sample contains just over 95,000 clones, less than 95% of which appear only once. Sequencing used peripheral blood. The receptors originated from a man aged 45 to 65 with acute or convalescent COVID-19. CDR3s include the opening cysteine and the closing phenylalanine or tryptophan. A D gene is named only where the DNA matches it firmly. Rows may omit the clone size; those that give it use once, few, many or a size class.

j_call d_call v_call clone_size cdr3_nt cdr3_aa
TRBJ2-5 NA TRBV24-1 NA TGTGCCACCAGTGCAGGAGAGACCCAGTACTTC CATSAGETQYF
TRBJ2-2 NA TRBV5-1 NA TGCGCCAGCAGCTTTCGGGCGGGAACGAACACCGGGGAGCTGTTTTTT CASSFRAGTNTGELFF
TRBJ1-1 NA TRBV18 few TGTGCCAGCGCCCATATGGGGGCAATACGCGAAGCTTTCTTT CASAHMGAIREAFF
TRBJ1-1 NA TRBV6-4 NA TGTGCCAGCAGTGGGGACAAGGGGGTATTTTTGAACACTGAAGCTTTCTTT CASSGDKGVFLNTEAFF
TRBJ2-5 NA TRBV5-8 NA TGTGCCAGCAGCTTGGTTAACAGGGCAACGCAAGAGACCCAGTACTTC CASSLVNRATQETQYF
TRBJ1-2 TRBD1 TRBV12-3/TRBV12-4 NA TGTGCCAGCAGTTCAGGGGGCGACTATGGCTACACCTTC CASSSGGDYGYTF
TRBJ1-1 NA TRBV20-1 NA TGCAGTGCTAGTGCAGGGTGGCCCACTGAAGCTTTCTTT CSASAGWPTEAFF
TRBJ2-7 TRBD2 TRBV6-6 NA TGTGCCAGCAGAGCGGGACTAGCGGCCTCCTACGAGCAGTACTTC CASRAGLAASYEQYF
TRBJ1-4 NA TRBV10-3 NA TGTGCCATCAGTGATATAAGAGGGGGTAGTAATGAAAAACTGTTTTTT CAISDIRGGSNEKLFF
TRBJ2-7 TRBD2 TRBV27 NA TGTGCCAGCAGTCGACTAGCGGGGACCTACGAGCAGTACTTC CASSRLAGTYEQYF
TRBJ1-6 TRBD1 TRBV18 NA TGTGCCAGCTCACCGGGACAGACTGCGGGTAATTCACCCCTCCACTTT CASSPGQTAGNSPLHF
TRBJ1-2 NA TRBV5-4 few TGTGCCAGCAGCTTTTCAAACAGGGAAAGTCGTCGAGGCTACACCTTC CASSFSNRESRRGYTF
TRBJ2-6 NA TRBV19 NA TGTGCCAGTAGTATAGGGGGCCAAATGTCTGGGGCCAACGTCCTGACTTTC CASSIGGQMSGANVLTF
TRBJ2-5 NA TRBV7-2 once TGTGCCAGCAGCTTAGTGGCCAACCAAGAGACCCAGTACTTC CASSLVANQETQYF
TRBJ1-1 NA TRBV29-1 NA TGCAGCGTTGAAAAGCAGGGGTACACTGAAGCTTTCTTT CSVEKQGYTEAFF
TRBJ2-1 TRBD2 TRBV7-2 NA TGTGCCAGCAGCTCCCCCGGGAGGAGGGCCCAGTTCTTC CASSSPGRRAQFF
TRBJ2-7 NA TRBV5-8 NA TGTGCCAGCAGCTTGGGGAGCTCCTACGAGCAGTACTTC CASSLGSSYEQYF
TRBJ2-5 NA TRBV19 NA TGTGCCAGTAGTATAATTTCCGGCAGGGGTGGTGTAGAGACCCAGTACTTC CASSIISGRGGVETQYF
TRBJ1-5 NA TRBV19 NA TGTGCCAGTAGTATAGGGGCAAGCTCCAATCAGCCCCAGCATTTT CASSIGASSNQPQHF
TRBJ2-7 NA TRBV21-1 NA TGTGCCAGCAGCAAACAGCCAGGCCTATACGAGCAGTACTTC CASSKQPGLYEQYF
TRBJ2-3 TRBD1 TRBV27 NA TGTGCCAGCAGTCCCTCGACAGGGGAAGTGGCAGATACGCAGTATTTT CASSPSTGEVADTQYF
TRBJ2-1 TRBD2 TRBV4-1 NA TGCGCCAGCAGCCAAGACTCCAGCGGGATTACCCCCTACAATGAGCAGTTCTTC CASSQDSSGITPYNEQFF
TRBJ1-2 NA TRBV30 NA TGTGCCTGGAGTCTCTCCGACTATGGCTACACCTTC CAWSLSDYGYTF
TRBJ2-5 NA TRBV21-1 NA TGTGCCAGCAGCAAAGCGACAGGGGCAGAGACCCAGTACTTC CASSKATGAETQYF
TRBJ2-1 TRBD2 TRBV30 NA TGTGCCTGGAGTACCCCCGGGACTAGCGGGAGGTTGGATGAGCAGTTCTTC CAWSTPGTSGRLDEQFF
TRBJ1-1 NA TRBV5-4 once TGTGCCAGCAGCGGATCGGGACAAATGAACACTGAAGCTTTCTTT CASSGSGQMNTEAFF
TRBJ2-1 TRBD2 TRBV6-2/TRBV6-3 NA TGTGCCAGCAGTTCCCGGGGACTAGCGGACCACAATGAGCAGTTCTTC CASSSRGLADHNEQFF
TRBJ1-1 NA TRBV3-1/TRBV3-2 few TGTGCCAGCAGCCAAGAGCCATCCGTAGCTGAAGCTTTCTTT CASSQEPSVAEAFF
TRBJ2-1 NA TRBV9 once TGTGCCAGCAGCGTAAGGACTTCGGAGAATGAGCAGTTCTTC CASSVRTSENEQFF
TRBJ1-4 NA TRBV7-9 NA TGTGCCAGCAGCCCACGGGTCTATGAAAAACTGTTTTTT CASSPRVYEKLFF
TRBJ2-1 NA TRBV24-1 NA TGTGCCACCAGTGATCGCGGTCTGGGTGTCAGCTCCTACAATGAGCAGTTCTTC CATSDRGLGVSSYNEQFF
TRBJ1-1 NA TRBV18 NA TGTGCCAGCTCACCACCGAACCCAGAAATTAACACTGAAGCTTTCTTT CASSPPNPEINTEAFF
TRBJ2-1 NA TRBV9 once TGTGCCAGCAGCGTAGGTGAGACTCTTTACAATGAGCAGTTCTTC CASSVGETLYNEQFF
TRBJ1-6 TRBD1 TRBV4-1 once TGCGCCAGCAGCGGACAGGGGCGGAATTCACCCCTCCACTTT CASSGQGRNSPLHF
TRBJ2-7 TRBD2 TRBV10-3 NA TGTGCCATCAGTGAGTTGATAGCGGGAGGGACCGAGCAGTACTTC CAISELIAGGTEQYF
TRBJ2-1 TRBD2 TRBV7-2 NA TGTGCCAGCAGCTCTCGAGCGGGAGGGCACTTCTCCTACAATGAGCAGTTCTTC CASSSRAGGHFSYNEQFF
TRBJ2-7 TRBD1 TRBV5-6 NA TGTGCCAGCAGCTTCCGGGACAGGTTATACGAGCAGTACTTC CASSFRDRLYEQYF
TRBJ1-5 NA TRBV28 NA TGTGCCAGCAGTTCGACCGGGAGGGATCAGCCCCAGCATTTT CASSSTGRDQPQHF
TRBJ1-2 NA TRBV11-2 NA TGTGCCAGCAGCTTAGTGACAGCCTATGGTGGCTACACCTTC CASSLVTAYGGYTF
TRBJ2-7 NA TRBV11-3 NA TGTGCCAGCAGCTTAGGATGGTTCGGGCAGGGAACCTACGAGCAGTACTTC CASSLGWFGQGTYEQYF
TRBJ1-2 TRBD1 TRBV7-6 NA TGTGCCAGCAGCTCTAATACAGGGGGCCTTCGTGGCTACACCTTC CASSSNTGGLRGYTF
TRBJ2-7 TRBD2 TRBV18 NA TGTGCCAGCTCACCTAAGGGACTAGCGGGAGAGGGGTCGTACTTC CASSPKGLAGEGSYF
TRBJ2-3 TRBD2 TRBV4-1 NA TGCGCCAGCGGCCGCGAGGGGCTAGCGGGAGCCTACACAGATACGCAGTATTTT CASGREGLAGAYTDTQYF
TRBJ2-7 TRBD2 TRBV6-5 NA TGTGCCAGCAACCAGCGGGGAAAATACGAGCAGTACTTC CASNQRGKYEQYF
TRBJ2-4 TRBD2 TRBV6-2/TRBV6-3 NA TGTGCCAGCAGTTCCATTAGCGGGAGGGAGAACATTCAGTACTTC CASSSISGRENIQYF
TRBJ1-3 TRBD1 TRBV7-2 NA TGTGCCAGCAGCTCAGCGCGTGCCACAGGGGCAACGGGAAACACCATATATTTT CASSSARATGATGNTIYF
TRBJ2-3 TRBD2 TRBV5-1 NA TGCGCCAGCCGTACGGGAGGGTGGGACACAGATACGCAGTATTTT CASRTGGWDTDTQYF
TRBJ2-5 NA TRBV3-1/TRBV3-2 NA TGTGCCAGCAGCCATTTGCTAGCGACTGACCCCCAAGAGACCCAGTACTTC CASSHLLATDPQETQYF
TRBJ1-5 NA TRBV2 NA TGTGCCAGCGAGGCGCGAGGTCAGCCCCAGCATTTT CASEARGQPQHF
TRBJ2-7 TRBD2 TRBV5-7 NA TGTGCCAGCAGCTTGGTGGAGACTAGCGGGAGCTACGAGCAGTACTTC CASSLVETSGSYEQYF
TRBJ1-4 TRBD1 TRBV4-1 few TGCGCCAGCAGCCAAGGGCAAAGGGGGCGAAATGAAAAACTGTTTTTT CASSQGQRGRNEKLFF
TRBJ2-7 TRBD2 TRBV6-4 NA TGTGCCAGCACGGGGCTAGCGGGAGCGAGCGAGCAGTACTTC CASTGLAGASEQYF
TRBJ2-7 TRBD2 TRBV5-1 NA TGCGCCAGCAGCTTCAGAAGTAGCGGGAGGGTCTACGAGCAGTACTTC CASSFRSSGRVYEQYF
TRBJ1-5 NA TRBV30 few TGTGCCTCCCCGGGACATAGCAATCAGCCCCAGCATTTT CASPGHSNQPQHF
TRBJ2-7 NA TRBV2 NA TGTGCCAGCAGTGAAAGTGCGGGAAAGCAGTACTTC CASSESAGKQYF
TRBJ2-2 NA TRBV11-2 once TGTGCCAGCGGAAAGGAGCGTTCGAACACCGGGGAGCTGTTTTTT CASGKERSNTGELFF
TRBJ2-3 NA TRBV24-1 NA TGTGCCACCAGTGATTCTGGAGGGCCAGATACGCAGTATTTT CATSDSGGPDTQYF
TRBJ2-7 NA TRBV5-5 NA TGTGCCAGCAGCCGGAGCCTACAGGGGGAGGGCGAGCAGTACTTC CASSRSLQGEGEQYF
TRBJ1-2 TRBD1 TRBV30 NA TGTGCCTGGACTCCCGACAGGGGAAACTATGGCTACACCTTC CAWTPDRGNYGYTF